These 22 T cell receptor beta chains came from one sample sequenced in a study of cytomegalovirus exposure and HLA in healthy donors. Primers: 60 Vbeta forward and 13 Jbeta reverse. TCRdb's table, derived via immunoSEQ multiplex PCR, lists solely in-frame clones and lacks some. The sample shows fewer than 120,000 clones, 75% to 90% of them seen only once. The sequenced sample was PBMCs. The receptors shown here come from a man between 35 and 55 years old in good health and CMV-seronegative.

The chain uses TRBV6-5 and TRBJ2-5; D remains ambiguous. Germline CDR1 MNHEY, CDR2 SVGAGI. V was cut by 4 bases and J by 5 bases, with 17 bases left in between. The CDR3 is 15 amino acids. The CDR3 sequence: CASSSVGSHGETQYF. DNA for the CDR3: TGTGCCAGCAGTTCCGTCGGGTCCCACGGGGAGACCCAGTACTTC.

This clone appeared once. The V and J genes are TRBV28 and TRBJ1-1, with 8 bases lining up with TRBD1. Trimming took 7 bases from V and 0 from J; bases not matched to a gene: 10. Germline V gene lookup returns CDR1 MDHEN and CDR2 SYDVKM. This CDR3 contains 16 residues. CDR3 in amino acids: CASKVPGQDMNTEAFF. The CDR3 DNA reads TGTGCCAGCAAAGTCCCGGGACAGGACATGAACACTGAAGCTTTCTTT.

V gene TRBV6-1 combines with J gene TRBJ1-4, with D possibly being TRBD1 (6 bases). The V and J ends lost 2 bases and 5 bases respectively, with 15 bases between them. Germline V lookup: CDR1 MNHNS, CDR2 SASEGT. The CDR3 has 16 residues. The CDR3 protein is CASSERPGAENEKLFF. DNA for the CDR3: TGTGCCAGCAGTGAAAGGCCAGGGGCCGAAAATGAAAAACTGTTTTTT.

The J gene is TRBJ1-5, the V gene TRBV28; the D is unclear. This CDR3 has 15 residues. CDR1 is MDHEN, CDR2 SYDVKM, per germline. V was shortened by 1 base and J by 6 bases, with 13 bases between the two germline ends. The CDR3 spells CASSLLASSGQPQHF. The CDR3 DNA reads as TGTGCCAGCAGTTTATTGGCAAGTTCAGGTCAGCCCCAGCATTTT.

In its sample, this clone was seen once. The V call is TRBV28, the J call TRBJ1-4; possible D gene TRBD1, 5 bases. The CDR3 is 13 residues long. Germline V gene lookup returns CDR1 MDHEN and CDR2 SYDVKM. The ends were cut back, 11 bases at V and 5 bases at J, with 15 bases in the middle. The CDR3 DNA reads as TGTGCCGGACAAGAGACAGAAAATGAAAAACTGTTTTTT. This sequence encodes CAGQETENEKLFF.

The rearrangement uses TRBV7-3 and TRBJ1-2; 9 bases are shared with TRBD1. CDR1 is SGHTA, CDR2 FQGTGA, per germline. The CDR3 length is 13 residues. V lost 5 bases and J lost 7; bases outside the gene matches: 5. The chain's CDR3 is CASSLVQGAGYTF. The CDR3, as DNA: TGTGCCAGCAGCCTCGTACAGGGGGCTGGCTACACCTTC.

The chain combines TRBV2 with TRBJ1-1; D uncertain. CDR3 length: 12 residues. Looked up from germline, CDR1 is SNHLY and CDR2 is FYNNEI. Trimming cost V 3 bases and J 5 bases, with 7 bases left between them. CDR3 sequence (DNA): TGTGCCAGCAGTGACCCGAGGACTGAAGCTTTCTTT. It yields the protein CASSDPRTEAFF.

Here the CDR3 DNA reads TGCGCCAGCAGAACCACGGGACTGCCGGGAAACACCATATATTTT. Translated: CASRTTGLPGNTIYF. J is TRBJ1-3 and V is TRBV4-1, with a weak D call TRBD1 (5 bases). CDR3 length: 15 amino acids. Deletions cut 6 bases from V and 4 bases from J, with 16 bases between. Germline lookup yields CDR1 MGHRA and CDR2 YSYEKL.

The CDR3 DNA is TGTGCCAGCAGTGAGGGAGCGGGGGACCCCTACGAGCAGTACTTC. It translates to CASSEGAGDPYEQYF. The gene calls are TRBV2 and TRBJ2-7; 8 bases align to TRBD2. Germline V gene data show CDR1 as SNHLY and CDR2 as FYNNEI. Trimming took 3 bases from V and 2 from J; bases not matched to a gene: 6. This CDR3 spans 15 amino acids. Supplemented by reference TRBV2 and TRBJ2-7, the full variable domain reads EPEVTQTPSHQVTQMGQEVILRCVPISNHLYFYWYRQILGQKVEFLVSFYNNEISEKSEIFDDQFSVERPDGSNFTLKIRSTKLEDSAMYFCASSEGAGDPYEQYFGPGTRLTVT.

The rearrangement uses TRBV5-4 and TRBJ1-6; D ambiguous. Trimming shortened V by 0 bases and J by 9 bases, and 10 bases separated the two germline ends. This CDR3 has 14 residues. Germline V gene lookup returns CDR1 SGHNT and CDR2 YYREEE (reference sequence). CDR3 in DNA: TGTGCCAGCAGCTTGGGGCAGGTTGGTTCACCCCTCCACTTT. The encoded protein is CASSLGQVGSPLHF.

V usage is TRBV5-4 and J usage is TRBJ1-5; unclear D gene. CDR1 is SGHNT and CDR2 is YYREEE in the germline V gene (reference sequence). Trimming shortened V by 4 bases and J by 1 base, and 9 bases separated the two germline ends. CDR3 length: 14 residues. CDR3 in amino acids: CASSVGGSNQPQHF. DNA for the CDR3: TGTGCCAGCAGCGTGGGAGGGAGCAATCAGCCCCAGCATTTT.

The rearrangement uses TRBV18 and TRBJ1-4, with unresolved D. V dropped 0 bases and J dropped 3 bases, with 8 bases sitting between them. The V gene's germline CDR1 is KGHSH and CDR2 LQKENI. This CDR3 contains 15 residues. DNA for the CDR3: TGTGCCAGCTCACCACCGGCTGGGCCTAATGAAAAACTGTTTTTT. Residues: CASSPPAGPNEKLFF. Full variable domain (remainder filled in from reference TRBV18 and TRBJ1-4): NAGVMQNPRHLVRRRGQEARLRCSPMKGHSHVYWYRQLPEEGLKFMVYLQKENIIDESGMPKERFSAEFPKEGPSILRIQQVVRGDSAAYFCASSPPAGPNEKLFFGSGTQLSVL.

CDR3 protein: CATTVQAFTSGNTIYF. The CDR3, as DNA: TGTGCCACCACAGTCCAGGCATTCACCTCTGGAAACACCATATATTTT. The genes are TRBV19 and TRBJ1-3; D uncertain. The CDR3 extends over 16 amino acids. Germline CDR1 and CDR2: LNHDA and SQIVND (reference sequence). The V and J ends lost 10 bases and 0 bases respectively, with 19 bases between them.

V and J are TRBV9 and TRBJ1-2, with a tentative D call TRBD1 (6 bases). The CDR3 totals 13 residues. Trimming removed 5 bases from V and 8 bases from J, with 16 bases in between. Germline V CDR1 and CDR2: SGDLS, YYNGEE. The CDR3, as DNA: TGTGCCAGCAGGAGGGGGGGGGTGGCCGGCTACACCTTC. Its translation: CASRRGGVAGYTF.

This clone was counted a single time. The chain uses TRBV6-4 and TRBJ2-3; tentatively, D is TRBD1 (5 bases). This CDR3 comprises 11 residues. Germline values: CDR1 MRHNA, CDR2 SNTAGT. Trimming left V 10 bases short and J 5 bases short, with 10 bases between. The CDR3 region is CATRREDTQYF. The CDR3 DNA follows: TGTGCCACACGCAGGGAAGATACGCAGTATTTT.

The J gene is TRBJ2-2, the V gene TRBV4-1; weak D call: TRBD1 (5 bases). Trimming left V 3 bases short and J 4 bases short, with 12 bases between. This CDR3 region has 15 residues. Per germline, CDR1 MGHRA and CDR2 YSYEKL. CDR3 in amino acids: CASSHLDSPTGELFF. CDR3 DNA: TGCGCCAGCAGCCATCTTGACAGCCCCACCGGGGAGCTGTTTTTT.

This chain links TRBV4-2 with TRBJ1-6; no definite D call. The CDR3 loop spans 16 amino acids. V lost 4 bases and J 0 bases, leaving 10 bases between the germline ends. In germline, CDR1 is LGHNA, CDR2 YNFKEQ. CDR3 in DNA: TGTGCCAGCAGCCCCCGACACAGCTCCTATAATTCACCCCTCCACTTT. It yields the protein CASSPRHSSYNSPLHF.

The chain uses TRBV28 and TRBJ2-5, with D perhaps TRBD1 (6 bases). The CDR3 loop spans 17 amino acids. Germline V gene sequence: CDR1 MDHEN, CDR2 SYDVKM. Trimming removed 3 bases from V and 1 base from J, with 18 bases in between. The DNA of the CDR3 is TGTGCCAGCAGTTTGAGGATAGGAAACAGGGCCCAAGAGACCCAGTACTTC. It yields the protein CASSLRIGNRAQETQYF.

The V gene is TRBV5-4, the J gene TRBJ1-3, with a tentative D call TRBD1 (5 bases). This CDR3 has 16 amino acids. Germline values: CDR1 SGHNT, CDR2 YYREEE (reference sequence). V gave up 4 bases and J gave up 0 bases, with 14 bases separating them. The CDR3 spells CASSGGAGSSGNTIYF. CDR3 sequence (DNA): TGTGCCAGCAGCGGAGGGGCTGGGAGCTCTGGAAACACCATATATTTT.

This rearrangement joins TRBV27 to TRBJ2-5; the D gene is possibly TRBD2 (6 bases). V gave up 3 bases and J gave up 4 bases, with 12 bases separating them. Germline assignment: CDR1 MNHEY and CDR2 SMNVEV (reference sequence). The CDR3 is made up of 14 amino acids. In DNA, the CDR3 is TGTGCCAGCAGTTTTTCGAGCGGGTTAGAGACCCAGTACTTC. Translating gives CASSFSSGLETQYF.

CDR3 in amino acids: CASSPDWEASQPQHF. CDR3 in DNA: TGTGCCAGCAGCCCGGACTGGGAGGCTAGTCAGCCCCAGCATTTT. The gene calls are TRBV6-5 and TRBJ1-5; unclear D gene. V lost 6 bases, J lost 6 bases, and 18 bases lay in between. The CDR3 covers 15 residues. CDR1 is MNHEY and CDR2 is SVGAGI in the germline V gene.

The CDR3 DNA follows: TGTGCCAGCACTCCCGGGGGACTAAACATTCAGTACTTC. Its protein is CASTPGGLNIQYF. The chain couples TRBV7-8 to TRBJ2-4, with a weak D call TRBD2 (6 bases). V was cut by 7 bases and J by 6 bases, with 13 bases left in between. Germline V gives CDR1 SGHVS, CDR2 FQNEAQ. The CDR3 runs 13 residues.